Following are 28 T cell receptor beta chains from one sample sequenced in a study of blood T cell repertoires in COVID-19. Measured with immunoSEQ multiplex PCR; TCRdb has only the in-frame clones, and not every one. The sample includes about 300,000 clones, roughly 85% of them seen just once. The sample comprised PBMCs or T cells enriched from blood (not recorded which). These receptor sequences come from a young woman who had recovered from COVID-19.

This chain joins TRBV5-1 and TRBJ1-3; possibly TRBD1 for D (5 bases). Trimming removed 3 bases from V and 1 base from J, with 14 bases in between. The germline gives CDR1 SGHRS, CDR2 YFSETQ. CDR3 size: 16 residues. CDR3 DNA sequence: TGCGCCAGCAGCTCTCTTGGGGGGAATTCTGGAAACACCATATATTTT. Its protein product is CASSSLGGNSGNTIYF.

This chain links TRBV5-1 with TRBJ1-1; 8 bases agree with TRBD1. CDR3 length: 15 amino acids. CDR1 SGHRS and CDR2 YFSETQ come from the germline V gene. The V and J ends lost 3 bases and 4 bases, in that order; junction bases with no gene match: 8. CDR3 nucleotide sequence: TGCGCCAGCAGCTCACCGGACAGGGCGGGCACTGAAGCTTTCTTT. Translated: CASSSPDRAGTEAFF.

The chain has TRBV7-8 and TRBJ1-4; no clear D gene. V lost 4 bases, J lost 6 bases, and 24 bases lay in between. The CDR3 is 18 residues long. CDR1 is SGHVS and CDR2 is FQNEAQ in the germline V gene. The CDR3 DNA is TGTGCCAGCAGCTCTGCCCGCCGCGGGCCGAATATTCATGAAAAACTGTTTTTT. Translation gives CASSSARRGPNIHEKLFF.

The chain recombines TRBV3-1 (or the pseudogene TRBV3-2) with TRBJ2-3, with unresolved D. Trimming cost V 0 bases and J 1 base, with 5 bases left between them. The CDR3 totals 14 residues. The germline V gene has CDR1 LGHDT and CDR2 YNNKEL (reference sequence). CDR3 bases: TGTGCCAGCAGCCAAGATTTAGGCACAGATACGCAGTATTTT. Protein sequence: CASSQDLGTDTQYF.

This chain joins TRBV2 and TRBJ1-2; D is ambiguous. The CDR3 covers 13 residues. Germline V gene sequence: CDR1 SNHLY, CDR2 FYNNEI. The V gene lost 7 bases and the J gene lost 0 bases, with 9 bases spanning the gap. The CDR3 sequence is CASNPDSNYGYTF. CDR3 nucleotide sequence: TGTGCCAGCAACCCCGACTCTAACTATGGCTACACCTTC.

The table lists this clone with a few counts. This rearrangement joins TRBV6-5 to TRBJ1-4; TRBD1 agrees at 9 bases. From germline, CDR1 is MNHEY and CDR2 SVGAGI. V shed 5 bases, J shed 7 bases, and the junction held 5 bases outside the gene matches. The CDR3 extends over 14 amino acids. The CDR3 region is CASSRTGEGEKLFF. In DNA form, the CDR3 reads TGTGCCAGCAGTCGGACAGGGGAAGGTGAAAAACTGTTTTTT.

The V and J genes are TRBV7-2 and TRBJ2-1; 8 bases are shared with TRBD2. The CDR3 sequence is 19 residues long. The ends lost 2 bases at V and 4 bases at J; junction bases unmatched: 16. The germline V gene has CDR1 SGHTA and CDR2 FQGNSA. CDR3 DNA: TGTGCCAGCAGCTTAAGCCTCGCGGGGGGTCCCCGGGGTTACAATGAGCAGTTCTTC. Translated, it gives CASSLSLAGGPRGYNEQFF.

The V call is TRBV16, the J call TRBJ2-1; D ambiguous. V lost 2 bases and J lost 5, with 10 bases in between. This CDR3 comprises 14 residues. CDR1 is KGHSY, CDR2 FQNENV, per germline. CDR3 residues: CASSQAGLHNEQFF. The CDR3 nucleotides are TGTGCCAGCAGCCAAGCTGGGCTACACAATGAGCAGTTCTTC.

V usage is TRBV6-4 and J usage is TRBJ2-1; D perhaps matches TRBD1 (6 bases). The CDR3 sequence is 13 residues long. Trimming removed 6 bases from V and 3 bases from J, with 9 bases in between. CDR1 and CDR2 (germline): MRHNA, SNTAGT. The CDR3, as DNA: TGTGCCAGCAGCCCGGACAGCTACAATGAGCAGTTCTTC. Protein: CASSPDSYNEQFF.

The chain joins TRBV25-1 to TRBJ1-1; D perhaps matches TRBD1 (6 bases). Germline-derived CDR1 and CDR2 are MGHDK and SYGVNS. This CDR3 spans 13 amino acids. V lost 5 bases and J 2 bases, leaving 9 bases between the germline ends. The CDR3 loop reads CASSLQGNTEAFF. CDR3 sequence (DNA): TGTGCCAGCAGTTTACAGGGAAACACTGAAGCTTTCTTT.

The rearrangement uses TRBV6-5 and TRBJ2-1; D perhaps matches TRBD2 (5 bases). V gave up 4 bases and J gave up 9 bases, with 10 bases separating them. Germline V lookup: CDR1 MNHEY, CDR2 SVGAGI. This CDR3 region has 12 residues. The CDR3 reads CASSLDRGEQFF. Here the CDR3 DNA reads TGTGCCAGCAGTTTGGACCGGGGTGAGCAGTTCTTC.

This chain links TRBV5-6 with TRBJ2-1; D may be TRBD1 (6 bases). V was shortened by 1 base and J by 4 bases, with 15 bases between the two germline ends. There are 16 residues in the CDR3. Germline V gives CDR1 SGHDT, CDR2 YYEEEE. In DNA form, the CDR3 reads TGTGCCAGCAGCTTGAGGCCTCTAGGGGGATACAATGAGCAGTTCTTC. Protein product: CASSLRPLGGYNEQFF.

The chain has TRBV7-2 and TRBJ2-7, with 9 bases lining up with TRBD1. The V gene's germline CDR1 is SGHTA and CDR2 FQGNSA. The V gene end was trimmed by 5 bases and the J gene end by 4 bases; junction bases not matched to a gene: 9. This CDR3 has 15 residues. The CDR3 loop is CASSTTGGSMYEQYF. The DNA for the CDR3 is TGTGCCAGCAGCACGACAGGGGGTAGTATGTACGAGCAGTACTTC.

The chain joins TRBV18 to TRBJ2-7; 8 bases align to TRBD1. The ends lost 3 bases at V and 4 bases at J; junction bases unmatched: 5. Germline lookup yields CDR1 KGHSH and CDR2 LQKENI. CDR3 size: 14 residues. In DNA, the CDR3 is TGTGCCAGCTCACCGGGACAGGACCCATACGAGCAGTACTTC. Protein product: CASSPGQDPYEQYF.

The chain joins TRBV5-6 to TRBJ1-1, with a tentative D call TRBD1 (5 bases). From germline, CDR1 is SGHDT and CDR2 YYEEEE. Trimming stripped 3 bases from V and 3 bases from J, with 6 bases between. The CDR3 is made up of 12 amino acids. CDR3 protein: CASSWGDTEAFF. The CDR3 coding sequence is TGTGCCAGCAGCTGGGGGGACACTGAAGCTTTCTTT. The whole variable domain, filled in from reference TRBV5-6 and TRBJ1-1, reads DAGVTQSPTHLIKTRGQQVTLRCSPKSGHDTVSWYQQALGQGPQFIFQYYEEEERQRGNFPDRFSGHQFPNYSSELNVNALLLGDSALYLCASSWGDTEAFFGQGTRLTVV.

This clone was seen a single time. The chain combines TRBV4-2 with TRBJ2-1; 8 bases are a match to TRBD2. The germline V gene encodes CDR1 LGHNA and CDR2 YNFKEQ. Trimming cost V 0 bases and J 16 bases; bases outside gene matches: 11. The CDR3 covers 14 residues. CDR3 coding DNA: TGTGCCAGCAGCCAAGATAGGGGCGGGGGGATGAATTTCTTC. Protein sequence: CASSQDRGGGMNFF.

The rearrangement links TRBV3-1 (or the pseudogene TRBV3-2) to TRBJ1-4, with 7 bases fitting TRBD1. The CDR3 spans 14 residues. Germline values: CDR1 LGHDT, CDR2 YNNKEL (reference sequence). J was trimmed by 7 bases and V by 6 bases; bases with no gene match: 8. CDR3 coding DNA: TGTGCCAGCAGACTCACAGGGGCTACTGAAAAACTGTTTTTT. Protein: CASRLTGATEKLFF.

This chain links TRBV20-1 with TRBJ1-3; D unresolved. Germline-derived CDR1 and CDR2 are DFQATT and SNEGSKA (reference sequence). CDR3 length equals 12 residues. Trimming took 3 bases from V and 8 from J, leaving 11 bases between them. CDR3 sequence: CSASTGMDTIYF. CDR3 nucleotides: TGCAGTGCTAGTACGGGTATGGACACCATATATTTT.

Here the CDR3 DNA reads TGTGCCAGCAGTTTACTCCGGACAGGGGGCCATGGCTACACCTTC. Encoded protein: CASSLLRTGGHGYTF. The V and J genes are TRBV27 and TRBJ1-2; TRBD1 aligns across 11 bases. V gave up 2 bases and J gave up 6 bases; unmatched junction bases: 5. The CDR3 has 15 amino acids. Germline CDR1 reads MNHEY; CDR2 reads SMNVEV (reference sequence).

The gene calls are TRBV5-1 and TRBJ1-3; TRBD1 matches at 7 bases. Germline V gene data show CDR1 as SGHRS and CDR2 as YFSETQ. V lost 0 bases to trimming and J lost 4 bases; unmatched junction nucleotides: 7. The CDR3 totals 16 residues. The CDR3 DNA reads as TGCGCCAGCAGCTTGGGGCGCAGGGGGTCAGGAAACACCATATATTTT. This codes for CASSLGRRGSGNTIYF.

The rearrangement uses TRBV6-5 and TRBJ1-3; no reliable D call. V was trimmed by 6 bases and J by 0 bases, leaving 12 bases between them. Germline CDR1 MNHEY, CDR2 SVGAGI. This CDR3 is built from 15 residues. Here the CDR3 reads CASSLRLGSGNTIYF. The CDR3, as DNA: TGTGCCAGCAGCCTAAGACTCGGCTCTGGAAACACCATATATTTT.

V and J are TRBV5-1 and TRBJ1-1, with a tentative D call TRBD1 (6 bases). Germline assignment: CDR1 SGHRS and CDR2 YFSETQ. The CDR3 totals 11 residues. V lost 3 bases to trimming and J lost 11 bases, with 11 bases between them. The CDR3 protein is CASSSTGKAFF. The CDR3 region has the DNA TGCGCCAGCAGCTCAACAGGGAAGGCTTTCTTT.

The chain combines TRBV7-2 with TRBJ2-1, with TRBD1 identical over 8 bases. The germline CDR1 and CDR2 sequences are SGHTA and FQGNSA. The CDR3 loop spans 15 amino acids. V shed 5 bases and J 3 bases; nucleotides not matched to a gene: 6. CDR3 region: CASSKGTGNYNEQFF. The CDR3 coding sequence is TGTGCCAGCAGCAAAGGGACAGGTAACTACAATGAGCAGTTCTTC.

The rearrangement uses TRBV20-1 and TRBJ1-1, with a possible D match to TRBD1 (6 bases). From germline, CDR1 is DFQATT and CDR2 SNEGSKA (reference sequence). The length of the CDR3 is 11 residues. Trimming cost V 6 bases and J 10 bases, with 15 bases left between them. The DNA of the CDR3 is TGCAGTGCCGCAAGGGGGATCGGAGCTTTCTTT. As protein: CSAARGIGAFF.

The chain combines TRBV6-2 or TRBV6-3 with TRBJ2-5; D is undetermined. Trimming cost V 3 bases and J 5 bases, with 19 bases left between them. The CDR3 has 16 residues. Germline lookup yields CDR1 MNHEY and CDR2 SVGEGT. This CDR3 reads CASSYRRRDLRETQYF. For the CDR3, the DNA is TGTGCCAGCAGTTATAGACGGAGAGACCTCCGGGAGACCCAGTACTTC.

In this sample, this clone turned up once. The rearrangement links TRBV7-2 to TRBJ2-1, with 7 bases aligning to TRBD2. Trimming at V came to 1 base and at J to 6 bases, leaving 9 bases not matched to a gene. Germline CDR1 SGHTA, CDR2 FQGNSA. This CDR3 region has 16 residues. The CDR3 DNA reads TGTGCCAGCAGCTTAGGGGGGGGACGACGGGCCAATGAGCAGTTCTTC. This codes for CASSLGGGRRANEQFF.

V and J are TRBV7-2 and TRBJ2-1; TRBD1 matches at 7 bases. CDR1 is SGHTA, CDR2 FQGNSA, per germline. This CDR3 is built from 15 residues. Germline trimming cut 3 bases from V and 2 bases from J; bases unmatched to any gene: 4. CDR3: CASSFDRAPYNEQFF. As DNA, the CDR3 is TGTGCCAGCAGCTTTGACAGGGCCCCCTACAATGAGCAGTTCTTC.

This sequence joins TRBV27 and TRBJ1-1; perhaps TRBD1 as D (6 bases). Deletions cut 7 bases from V and 4 bases from J, with 10 bases between. The germline CDR1 and CDR2 sequences are MNHEY and SMNVEV (reference sequence). The CDR3 consists of 12 residues. CDR3 amino acids: CASKGDSTEAFF. CDR3 sequence (DNA): TGTGCCAGCAAGGGGGATAGCACTGAAGCTTTCTTT.